The clone carrying this T cell receptor beta chain was recorded many times. Its specificity is not known. Researchers made TCR beta libraries by using iRepertoire HTBI primers and running Arm-PCR on CDR3 regions. MiXCR, applied by TCRdb to the multiplex PCR reads, yields one record per CDR3 protein. The repertoire consists of some 400,000 distinct CDR3 sequences, with 14% to 15% occurring once and the leading ten covering approximately 15%. The time point here: newly diagnosed GD, antithyroid drugs for less than 3 months. Extracted PBMC RNA gave rise to the TCR library. The entry originates in a study of regulatory T cells in long-lasting Graves disease. V dropped 5 bases and J dropped 1; count of bases not matched to a gene: 13. This CDR3 contains 17 residues. CDR1 DFQATT and CDR2 SNEGSKA come from the germline V gene (reference sequence). Points from the study as a whole: Persistent Graves' cases showed lower TCR diversity than newly diagnosed cases.

The same data also contributed to another study, on T cells in Graves' hyperthyroidism and ophthalmopathy. In that study: Graves' hyperthyroidism is called stable when ophthalmopathy does not progress within 18 months. Primed by the HTBI set, a first-round RT-PCR was run on the TCR CDR3.

The genes are TRBV20-1 and TRBJ1-1, with TRBD1 identical over 10 bases. The receptor was isolated from a woman aged 25 to 39 with Graves disease. The sample was peripheral blood mononuclear cells (PBMCs), taken at new diagnosis, from a patient treated with antithyroid drugs. The CDR3 here is CSARDYGTGVPNTEAFF. The DNA for the CDR3 is TGCAGTGCTCGTGATTACGGGACAGGGGTCCCGAACACTGAAGCTTTCTTT.